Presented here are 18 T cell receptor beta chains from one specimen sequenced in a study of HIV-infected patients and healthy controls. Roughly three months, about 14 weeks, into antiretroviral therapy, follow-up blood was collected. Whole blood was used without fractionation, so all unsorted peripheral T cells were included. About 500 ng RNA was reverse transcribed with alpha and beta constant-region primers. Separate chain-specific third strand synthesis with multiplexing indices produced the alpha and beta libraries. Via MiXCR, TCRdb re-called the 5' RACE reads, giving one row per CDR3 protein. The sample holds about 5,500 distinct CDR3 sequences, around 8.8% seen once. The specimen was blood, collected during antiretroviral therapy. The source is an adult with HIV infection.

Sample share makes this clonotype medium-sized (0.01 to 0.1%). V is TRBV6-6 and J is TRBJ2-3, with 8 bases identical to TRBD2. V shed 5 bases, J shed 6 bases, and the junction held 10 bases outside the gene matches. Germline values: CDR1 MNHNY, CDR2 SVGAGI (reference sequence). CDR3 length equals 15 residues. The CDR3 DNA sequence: TGTGCCAGCAGTCGCGACGGACTAGCCGTCGATACGCAGTATTTT. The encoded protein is CASSRDGLAVDTQYF.

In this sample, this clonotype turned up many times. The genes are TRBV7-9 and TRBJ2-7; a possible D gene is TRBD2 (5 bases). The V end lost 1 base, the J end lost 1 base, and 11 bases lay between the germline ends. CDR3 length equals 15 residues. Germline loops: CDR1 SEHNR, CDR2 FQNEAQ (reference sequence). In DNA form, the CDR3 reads TGTGCCAGCAGCTTAGATACGGGATGGTCCTACGAGCAGTACTTC. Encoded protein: CASSLDTGWSYEQYF.

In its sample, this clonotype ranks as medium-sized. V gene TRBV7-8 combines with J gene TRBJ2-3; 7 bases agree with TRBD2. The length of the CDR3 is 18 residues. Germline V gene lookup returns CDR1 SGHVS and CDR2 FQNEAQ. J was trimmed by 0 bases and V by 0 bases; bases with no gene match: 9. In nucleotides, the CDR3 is TGTGCCAGCAGCTTAGCGCTTGGGGGGAGGGCCAGCACAGATACGCAGTATTTT. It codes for CASSLALGGRASTDTQYF.

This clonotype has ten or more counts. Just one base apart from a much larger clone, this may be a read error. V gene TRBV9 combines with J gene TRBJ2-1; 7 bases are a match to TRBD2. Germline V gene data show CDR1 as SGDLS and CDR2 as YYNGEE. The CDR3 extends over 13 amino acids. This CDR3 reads CASSTRDYNDQFF. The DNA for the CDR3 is TGTGCCAGCAGCACACGGGACTACAATGATCAGTTCTTC.

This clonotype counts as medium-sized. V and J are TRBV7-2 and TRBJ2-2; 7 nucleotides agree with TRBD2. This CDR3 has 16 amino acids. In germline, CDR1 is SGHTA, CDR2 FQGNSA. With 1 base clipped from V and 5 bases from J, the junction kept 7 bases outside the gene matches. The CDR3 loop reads CASSLGGSGRTGELFF. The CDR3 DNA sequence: TGTGCCAGCAGCTTAGGCGGGAGCGGAAGGACCGGGGAGCTGTTTTTT.

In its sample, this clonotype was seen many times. The CDR3 nucleotides read TGCGCCAGCAGCCCCCCCGGGGTATTTAACTATGGCTACACCTTC. Translation gives CASSPPGVFNYGYTF. The chain has TRBV5-1 and TRBJ1-2; D ambiguous. With 4 bases removed from V and 1 base from J, the gap between germline ends came to 14 bases. The CDR3 contains 15 residues. Germline CDR1 reads SGHRS; CDR2 reads YFSETQ.

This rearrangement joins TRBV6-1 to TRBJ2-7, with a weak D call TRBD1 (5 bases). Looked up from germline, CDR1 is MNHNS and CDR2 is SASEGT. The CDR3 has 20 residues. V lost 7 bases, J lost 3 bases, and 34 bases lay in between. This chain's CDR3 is CASIHTAISLIDRSGYEQYF. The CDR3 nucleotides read TGTGCCAGCATCCACACAGCAATAAGTTTAATCGACAGATCGGGCTACGAGCAGTACTTC.

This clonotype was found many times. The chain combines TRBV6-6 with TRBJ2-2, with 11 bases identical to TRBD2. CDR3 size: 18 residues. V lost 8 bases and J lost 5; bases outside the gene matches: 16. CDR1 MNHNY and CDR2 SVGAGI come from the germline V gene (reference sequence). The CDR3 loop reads CASGGGLAGGPGTGELFF. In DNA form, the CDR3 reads TGTGCCAGCGGAGGGGGTCTAGCGGGAGGACCCGGAACCGGGGAGCTGTTTTTT.

In DNA form, the CDR3 reads TGTGCCAGCAGCAGACCGGGACAGGCCTGGTCTGAAGCTTTCTTT. Its translation is CASSRPGQAWSEAFF. V gene TRBV4-2 combines with J gene TRBJ1-1; 8 bases are shared with TRBD1. This CDR3 has 15 amino acids. J was trimmed by 6 bases and V by 5 bases; bases with no gene match: 11. Germline V CDR1 and CDR2: LGHNA, YNFKEQ.

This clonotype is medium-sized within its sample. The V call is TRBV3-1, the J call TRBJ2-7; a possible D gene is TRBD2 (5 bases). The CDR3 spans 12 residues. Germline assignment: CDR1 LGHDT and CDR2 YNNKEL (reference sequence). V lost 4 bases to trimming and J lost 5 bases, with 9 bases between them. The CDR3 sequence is CASSPSRHEQYF. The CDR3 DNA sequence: TGTGCCAGCAGCCCTAGCAGGCACGAGCAGTACTTC.

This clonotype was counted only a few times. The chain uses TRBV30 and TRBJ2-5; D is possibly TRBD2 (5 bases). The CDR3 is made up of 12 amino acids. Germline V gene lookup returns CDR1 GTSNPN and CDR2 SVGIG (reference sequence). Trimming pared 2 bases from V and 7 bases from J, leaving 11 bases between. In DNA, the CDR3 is TGTGCCTGGAGTACGGGAATTGGGACCCAGTACTTC. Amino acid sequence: CAWSTGIGTQYF. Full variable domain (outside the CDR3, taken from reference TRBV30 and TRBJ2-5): SQTIHQWPATLVQPVGSPLSLECTVEGTSNPNLYWYRQAAGRGLQLLFYSVGIGQISSEVPQNLSASRPQDRQFILSSKKLLLSDSGFYLCAWSTGIGTQYFGPGTRLLVL.

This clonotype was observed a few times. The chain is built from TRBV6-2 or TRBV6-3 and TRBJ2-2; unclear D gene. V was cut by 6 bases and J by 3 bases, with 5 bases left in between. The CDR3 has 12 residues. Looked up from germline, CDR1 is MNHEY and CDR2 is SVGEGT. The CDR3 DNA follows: TGTGCCAGCAGGGGATACACCGGGGAGCTGTTTTTT. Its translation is CASRGYTGELFF.

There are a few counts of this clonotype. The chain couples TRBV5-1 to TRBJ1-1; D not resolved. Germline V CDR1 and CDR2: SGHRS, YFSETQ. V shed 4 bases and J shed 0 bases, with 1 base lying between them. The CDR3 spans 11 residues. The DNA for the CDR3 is TGCGCCAGCAGCCTGAACACTGAAGCTTTCTTT. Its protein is CASSLNTEAFF. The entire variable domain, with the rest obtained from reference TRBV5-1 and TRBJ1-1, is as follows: KAGVTQTPRYLIKTRGQQVTLSCSPISGHRSVSWYQQTPGQGLQFLFEYFSETQRNKGNFPGRFSGRQFSNSRSEMNVSTLELGDSALYLCASSLNTEAFFGQGTRLTVV.

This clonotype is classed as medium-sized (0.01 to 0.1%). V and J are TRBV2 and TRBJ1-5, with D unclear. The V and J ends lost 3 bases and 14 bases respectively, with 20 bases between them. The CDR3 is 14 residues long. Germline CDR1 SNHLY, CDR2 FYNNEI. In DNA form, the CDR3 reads TGTGCCAGCAGTGAGGGGTCCAGAGGAGTTAAGGAGCATTTT. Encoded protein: CASSEGSRGVKEHF.

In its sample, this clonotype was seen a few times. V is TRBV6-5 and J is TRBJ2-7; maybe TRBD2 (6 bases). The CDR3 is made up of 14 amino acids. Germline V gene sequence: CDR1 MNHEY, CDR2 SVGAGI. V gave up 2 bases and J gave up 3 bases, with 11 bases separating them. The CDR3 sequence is CASSYGGVGYEQYF. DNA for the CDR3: TGTGCCAGCAGTTACGGAGGGGTCGGCTACGAGCAGTACTTC.

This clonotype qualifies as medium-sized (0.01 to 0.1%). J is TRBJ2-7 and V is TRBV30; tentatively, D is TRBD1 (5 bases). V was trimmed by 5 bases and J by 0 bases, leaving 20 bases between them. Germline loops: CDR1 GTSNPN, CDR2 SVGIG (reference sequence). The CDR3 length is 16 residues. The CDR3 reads CAWARPLAGNSYEQYF. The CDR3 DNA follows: TGTGCCTGGGCGAGACCCCTTGCAGGGAACTCCTACGAGCAGTACTTC.

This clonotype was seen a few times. CDR3 region: CASTAPGLPYEQYF. The CDR3 DNA is TGTGCCAGCACCGCTCCGGGACTCCCCTACGAGCAGTACTTC. The gene calls are TRBV13 and TRBJ2-7; tentatively, D is TRBD2 (6 bases). The CDR3 has 14 residues. Trimming took 7 bases from V and 2 from J, leaving 15 bases between them. Looked up from germline, CDR1 is PRHDT and CDR2 is FYEKMQ (reference sequence).

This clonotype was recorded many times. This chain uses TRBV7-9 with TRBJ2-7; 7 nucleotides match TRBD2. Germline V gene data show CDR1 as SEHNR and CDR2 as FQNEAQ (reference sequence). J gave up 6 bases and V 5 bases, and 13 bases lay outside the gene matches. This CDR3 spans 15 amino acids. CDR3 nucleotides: TGTGCCAGCAGCCCCGCCGGGACTACGTTTCGCGAGCAGTACTTC. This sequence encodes CASSPAGTTFREQYF.